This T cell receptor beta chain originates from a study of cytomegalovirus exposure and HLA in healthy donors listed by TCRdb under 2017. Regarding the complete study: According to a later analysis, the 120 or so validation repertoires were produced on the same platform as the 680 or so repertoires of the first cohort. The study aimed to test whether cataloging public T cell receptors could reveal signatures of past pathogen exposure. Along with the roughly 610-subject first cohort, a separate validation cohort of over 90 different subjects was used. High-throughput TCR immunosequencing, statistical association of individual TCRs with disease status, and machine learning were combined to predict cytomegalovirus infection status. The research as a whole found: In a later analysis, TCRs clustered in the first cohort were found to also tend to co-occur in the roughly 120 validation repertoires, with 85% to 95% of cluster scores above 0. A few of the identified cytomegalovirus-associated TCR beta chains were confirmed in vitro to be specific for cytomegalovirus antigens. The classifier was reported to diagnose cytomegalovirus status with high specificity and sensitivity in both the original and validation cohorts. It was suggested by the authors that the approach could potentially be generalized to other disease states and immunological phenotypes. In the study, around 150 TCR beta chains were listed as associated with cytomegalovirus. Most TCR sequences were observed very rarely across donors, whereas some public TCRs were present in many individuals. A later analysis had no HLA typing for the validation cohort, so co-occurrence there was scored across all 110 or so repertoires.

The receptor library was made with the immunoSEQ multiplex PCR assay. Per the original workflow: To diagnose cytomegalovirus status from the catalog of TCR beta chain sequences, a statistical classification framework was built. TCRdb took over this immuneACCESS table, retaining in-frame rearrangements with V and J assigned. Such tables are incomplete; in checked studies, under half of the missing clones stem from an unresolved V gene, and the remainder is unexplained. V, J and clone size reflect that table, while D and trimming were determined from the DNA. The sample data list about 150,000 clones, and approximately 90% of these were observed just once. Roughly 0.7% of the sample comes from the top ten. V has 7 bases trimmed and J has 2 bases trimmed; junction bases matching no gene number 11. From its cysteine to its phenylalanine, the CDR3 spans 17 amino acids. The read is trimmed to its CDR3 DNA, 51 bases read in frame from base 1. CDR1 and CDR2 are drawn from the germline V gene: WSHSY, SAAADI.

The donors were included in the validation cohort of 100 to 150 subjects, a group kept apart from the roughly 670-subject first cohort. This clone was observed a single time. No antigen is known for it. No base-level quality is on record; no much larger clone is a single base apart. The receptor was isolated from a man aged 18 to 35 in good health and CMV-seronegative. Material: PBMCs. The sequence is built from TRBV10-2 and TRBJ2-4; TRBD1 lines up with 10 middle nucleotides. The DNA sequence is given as TGCGCCAGCAAACCCCGGGACAGGGGTGAATCCAAAAACATTCAGTACTTC. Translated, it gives CASKPRDRGESKNIQYF.